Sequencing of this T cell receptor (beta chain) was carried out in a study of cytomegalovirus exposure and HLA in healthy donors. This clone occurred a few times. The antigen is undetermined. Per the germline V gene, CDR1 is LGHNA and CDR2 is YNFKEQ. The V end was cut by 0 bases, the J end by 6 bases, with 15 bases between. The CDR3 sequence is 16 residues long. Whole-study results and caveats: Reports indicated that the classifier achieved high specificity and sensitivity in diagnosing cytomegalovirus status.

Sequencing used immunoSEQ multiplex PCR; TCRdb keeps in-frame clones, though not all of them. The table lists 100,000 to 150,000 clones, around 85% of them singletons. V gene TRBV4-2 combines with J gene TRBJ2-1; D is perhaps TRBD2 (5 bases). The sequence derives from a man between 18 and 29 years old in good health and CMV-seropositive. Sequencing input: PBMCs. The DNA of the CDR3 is TGTGCCAGCAGCCAAGATGGAGGTAGTCCGGCCAATGAGCAGTTCTTC. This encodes CASSQDGGSPANEQFF.